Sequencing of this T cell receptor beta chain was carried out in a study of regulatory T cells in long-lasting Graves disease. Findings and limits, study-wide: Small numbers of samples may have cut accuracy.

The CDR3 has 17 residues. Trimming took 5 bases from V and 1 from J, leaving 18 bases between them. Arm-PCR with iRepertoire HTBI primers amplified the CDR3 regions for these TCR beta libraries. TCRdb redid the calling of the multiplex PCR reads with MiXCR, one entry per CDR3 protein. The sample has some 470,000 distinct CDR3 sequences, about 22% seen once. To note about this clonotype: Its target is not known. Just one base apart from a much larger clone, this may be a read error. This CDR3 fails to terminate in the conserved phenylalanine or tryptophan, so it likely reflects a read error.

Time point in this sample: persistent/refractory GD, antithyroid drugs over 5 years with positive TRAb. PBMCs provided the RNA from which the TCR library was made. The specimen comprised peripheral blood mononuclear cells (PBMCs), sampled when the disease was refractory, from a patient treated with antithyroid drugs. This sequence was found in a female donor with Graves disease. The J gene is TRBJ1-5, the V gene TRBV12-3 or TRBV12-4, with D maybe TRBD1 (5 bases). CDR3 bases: TGTGCCAGCAGTCCCCGGTGGGGGGGAGAGAGCAATCAGCCCCAGCATCTT. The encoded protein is CASSPRWGGESNQPQHL.